These 10 T cell receptor beta chains originate from one sample sequenced in a study of PD-1 blockade in mismatch repair-deficient tumors. Only in-frame clones appear in the TCRdb table, and some are missing; sequencing was by immunoSEQ multiplex PCR. The table includes roughly 53,000 clones, about 80% detected once. The sample in question was peripheral blood, obtained 4 weeks after starting pembrolizumab. The receptors here all came from an adult with mismatch repair-deficient cancer.

The chain couples TRBV5-4 to TRBJ2-6; D unresolved. There are 14 residues in the CDR3. The V gene's germline CDR1 is SGHNT and CDR2 YYREEE (reference sequence). Trimming pared 4 bases from V and 4 bases from J, leaving 9 bases between. The CDR3 reads CASSMILGANVLTF. Written as DNA, the CDR3 is TGTGCCAGCAGCATGATCTTGGGGGCCAACGTCCTGACTTTC.

The chain carries TRBV5-5 and TRBJ2-1; D tentatively reads TRBD1 or TRBD2 (5 bases each). V was trimmed by 2 bases and J by 0 bases, leaving 15 bases between them. Germline V lookup: CDR1 SGHKS, CDR2 YYEKEE (reference sequence). The CDR3 has 17 amino acids. The CDR3: CASSLNPTGTSYNEQFF. In DNA form, the CDR3 reads TGTGCCAGCAGCTTAAATCCGACCGGGACCTCCTACAATGAGCAGTTCTTC.

This clone was seen more than once but under ten times. V is TRBV29-1 and J is TRBJ1-2, with D perhaps matching TRBD1 (6 bases). The V end lost 7 bases, the J end lost 8 bases, and 17 bases lay between the germline ends. The CDR3 covers 12 residues. CDR1 is SQVTM, CDR2 ANQGSEA, per germline. CDR3 sequence reads: CSGGTRQEGYTF. In DNA, the CDR3 is TGCAGCGGAGGGACAAGGCAGGAAGGCTACACCTTC.

The rearrangement links TRBV6-5 to TRBJ2-7, with D possibly matching TRBD2 (7 bases). Trimming shortened V by 1 base and J by 5 bases, and 18 bases separated the two germline ends. Germline V CDR1 and CDR2: MNHEY, SVGAGI. This CDR3 region has 16 residues. CDR3: CASSYLGAGRADEQYF. DNA for the CDR3: TGTGCCAGCAGTTACTTGGGGGCAGGGAGGGCAGACGAGCAGTACTTC.

The rearrangement joins TRBV29-1 to TRBJ1-2; TRBD1 might be the D (5 bases). Trimming left V 7 bases short and J 0 bases short, with 15 bases between. CDR1 is SQVTM and CDR2 is ANQGSEA in the germline V gene. The CDR3 length is 14 residues. CDR3 DNA sequence: TGCAGCGCAGGGAGAGGTAGTTCTAACTATGGCTACACCTTC. Translated: CSAGRGSSNYGYTF.

This clone was observed a few times. The rearrangement links TRBV7-9 to TRBJ1-3; D call uncertain. The V end lost 5 bases, the J end lost 8 bases, and 13 bases lay between the germline ends. The CDR3 is 13 amino acids. Germline V gives CDR1 SEHNR, CDR2 FQNEAQ (reference sequence). CDR3 nucleotide sequence: TGTGCCAGCAGCCCGGGTGTACAAGACACCATATATTTT. Translated: CASSPGVQDTIYF.

V gene TRBV15 combines with J gene TRBJ1-2; no clear D gene. The V end was cut by 3 bases, the J end by 4 bases, with 18 bases between. The V gene's germline CDR1 is LNHNV and CDR2 YYDKDF (reference sequence). This CDR3 spans 16 amino acids. This CDR3 is CATSRGMDGDIYGYTF. CDR3 sequence (DNA): TGTGCCACCAGCAGGGGGATGGACGGGGATATCTATGGCTACACCTTC.

This clone came up a few times. The V gene is TRBV10-2, the J gene TRBJ1-5, with D hard to call. Germline V gene lookup returns CDR1 WSHSY and CDR2 SAAADI. Trimming left V 2 bases short and J 4 bases short, with 3 bases between. The CDR3 length is 12 residues. CDR3 loop: CASSEPNQPQHF. The CDR3 bases are TGCGCCAGCAGTGAGCCTAATCAGCCCCAGCATTTT.

Written as DNA, the CDR3 is TGTGCCAGCAGCTTGGTTGGGTCGGCGGGCGAGCAGTACTTC. Amino acid sequence: CASSLVGSAGEQYF. The chain uses TRBV5-4 and TRBJ2-7; a weak D match, TRBD2 (5 bases). Germline assignment: CDR1 SGHNT and CDR2 YYREEE (reference sequence). This CDR3 is built from 14 residues. Trimming shortened V by 0 bases and J by 6 bases, and 13 bases separated the two germline ends.

V is TRBV11-2 and J is TRBJ2-3, with D possibly TRBD2 on 7 matching bases. V dropped 5 bases and J dropped 5 bases, with 20 bases sitting between them. In germline, CDR1 is SGHAT, CDR2 FQNNGV. This CDR3 has 16 amino acids. CDR3 bases: TGTGCCAGCAGCCCGGGGGGCCAACCCTTGGGAGATACGCAGTATTTT. Translated: CASSPGGQPLGDTQYF.